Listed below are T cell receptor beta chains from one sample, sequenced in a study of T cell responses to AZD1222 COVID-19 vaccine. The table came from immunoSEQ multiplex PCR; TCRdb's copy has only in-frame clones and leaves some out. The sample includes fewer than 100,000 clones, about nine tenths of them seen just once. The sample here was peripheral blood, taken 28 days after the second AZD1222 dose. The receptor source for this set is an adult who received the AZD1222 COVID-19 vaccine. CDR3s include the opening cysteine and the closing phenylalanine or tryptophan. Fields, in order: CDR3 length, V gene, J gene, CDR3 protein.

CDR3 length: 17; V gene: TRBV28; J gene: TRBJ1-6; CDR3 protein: CASSLGGGATYNSPLHF
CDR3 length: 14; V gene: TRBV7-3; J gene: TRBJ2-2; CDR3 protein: CASSSHSVPGELFF
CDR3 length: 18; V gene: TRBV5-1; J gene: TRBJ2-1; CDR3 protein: CASSLVLRADSSYNEQFF
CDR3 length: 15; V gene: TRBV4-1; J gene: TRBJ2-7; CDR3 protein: CASSRDSGGFYEQYF
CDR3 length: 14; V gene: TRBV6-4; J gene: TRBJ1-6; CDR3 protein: CASSPSRGNSPLHF
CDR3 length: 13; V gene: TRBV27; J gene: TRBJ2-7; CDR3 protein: CASSLAGPYEQYF
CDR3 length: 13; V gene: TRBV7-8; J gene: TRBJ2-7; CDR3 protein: CASSLRGTYEQYF
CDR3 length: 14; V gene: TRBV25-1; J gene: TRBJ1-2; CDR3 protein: CASSEYGGIYGYTF
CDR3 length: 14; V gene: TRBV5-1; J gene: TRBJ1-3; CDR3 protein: CASSGRGSGNTIYF
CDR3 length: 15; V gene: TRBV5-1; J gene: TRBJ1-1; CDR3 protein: CASSRRQGVNTEAFF
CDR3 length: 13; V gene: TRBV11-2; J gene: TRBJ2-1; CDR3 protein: CASSLELRAEQFF
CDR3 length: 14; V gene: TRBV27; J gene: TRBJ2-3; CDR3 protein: CASTQAGATDTQYF
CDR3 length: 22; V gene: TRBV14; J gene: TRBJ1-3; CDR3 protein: CASSQDKVSGSSLTLAGNTIYF
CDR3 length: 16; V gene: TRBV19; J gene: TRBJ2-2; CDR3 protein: CASSSPRGVKTGELFF
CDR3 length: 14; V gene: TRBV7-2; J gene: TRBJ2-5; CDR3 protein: CASSLTTVQETQYF
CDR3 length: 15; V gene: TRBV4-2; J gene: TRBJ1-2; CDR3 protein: CASSQHPGQGVGYTF
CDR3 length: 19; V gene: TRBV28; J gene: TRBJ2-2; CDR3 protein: CASRQSVLAGGPWSGELFF
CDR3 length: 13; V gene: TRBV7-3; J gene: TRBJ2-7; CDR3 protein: CASQLAGGNEQYF
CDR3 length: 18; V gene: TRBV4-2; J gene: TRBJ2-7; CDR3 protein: CASSQDLDGYSSSYEQYF
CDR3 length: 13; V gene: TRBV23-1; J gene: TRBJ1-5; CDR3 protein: CASSRRGNQPQHF
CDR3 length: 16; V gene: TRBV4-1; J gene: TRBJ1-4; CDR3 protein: CASNPGHLATNEKLFF
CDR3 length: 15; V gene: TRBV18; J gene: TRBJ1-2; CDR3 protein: CASSSQEGWRYGYTF
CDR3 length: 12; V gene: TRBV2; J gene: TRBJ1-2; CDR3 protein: CASRGLEDGYTF
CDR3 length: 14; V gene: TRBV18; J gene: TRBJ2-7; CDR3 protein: CASSPLGDSYEQYF
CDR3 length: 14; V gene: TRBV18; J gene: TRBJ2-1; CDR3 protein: CASSSDRTENEQFF
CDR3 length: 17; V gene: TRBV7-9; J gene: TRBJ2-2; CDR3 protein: CASSLAPGDGGTGELFF
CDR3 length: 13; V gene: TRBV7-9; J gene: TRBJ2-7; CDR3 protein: CASSLQAAYEQYF
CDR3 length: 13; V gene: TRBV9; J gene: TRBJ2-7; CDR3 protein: CASNGGGGNEQYF
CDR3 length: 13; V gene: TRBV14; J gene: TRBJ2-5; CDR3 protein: CASSQLAQETQYF
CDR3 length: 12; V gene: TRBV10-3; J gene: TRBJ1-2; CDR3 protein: CATTPTNYGYTF
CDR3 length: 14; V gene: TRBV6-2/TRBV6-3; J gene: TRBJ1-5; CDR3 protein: CASSLTGDGQPQHF
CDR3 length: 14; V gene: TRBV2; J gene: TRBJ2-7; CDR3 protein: CASSEIDRGYEQYF
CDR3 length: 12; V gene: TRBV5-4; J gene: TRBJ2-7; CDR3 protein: CASSLGGYEQYF
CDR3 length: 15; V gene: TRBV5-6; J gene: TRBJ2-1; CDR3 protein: CASSLGQGTYNEQFF
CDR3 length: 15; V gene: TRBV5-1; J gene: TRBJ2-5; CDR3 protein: CASSSGLVGQETQYF
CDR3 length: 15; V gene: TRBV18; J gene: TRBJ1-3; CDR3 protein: CASSQTGAGGNTIYF
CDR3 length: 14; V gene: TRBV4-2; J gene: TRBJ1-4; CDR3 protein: CASSHLDLVGKLFF
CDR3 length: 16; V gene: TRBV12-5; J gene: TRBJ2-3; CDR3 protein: CASGSSGGASTATQYF
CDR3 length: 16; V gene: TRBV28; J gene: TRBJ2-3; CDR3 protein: CASSFERGHRGDTQYF
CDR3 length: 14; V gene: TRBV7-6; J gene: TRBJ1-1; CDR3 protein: CASSLSVVNTEAFF
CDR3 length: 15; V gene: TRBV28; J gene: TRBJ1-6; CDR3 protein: CASSFRVSYNSPLHF
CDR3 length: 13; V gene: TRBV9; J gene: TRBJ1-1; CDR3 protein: CASSPRTDTEAFF
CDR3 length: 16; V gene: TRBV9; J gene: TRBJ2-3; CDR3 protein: CASSVNPEGVTDTQYF
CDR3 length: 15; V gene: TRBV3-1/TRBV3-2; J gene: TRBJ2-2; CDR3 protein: CASSHLSGGAGELFF
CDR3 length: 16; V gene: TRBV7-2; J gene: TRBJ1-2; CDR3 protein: CASSLEGLRGPYGYTF
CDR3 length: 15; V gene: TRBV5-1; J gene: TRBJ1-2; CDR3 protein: CASSSSEQGLDGYTF
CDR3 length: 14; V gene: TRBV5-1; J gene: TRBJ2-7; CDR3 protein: CASSLLRGPYEQYF
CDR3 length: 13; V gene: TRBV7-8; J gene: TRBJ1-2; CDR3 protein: CASSPQGAPGYTF
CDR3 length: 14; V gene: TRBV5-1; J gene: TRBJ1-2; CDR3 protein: CASSLETGDYGYTF
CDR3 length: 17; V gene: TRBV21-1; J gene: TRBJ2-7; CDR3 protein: CASSPIETDRATYEQYF
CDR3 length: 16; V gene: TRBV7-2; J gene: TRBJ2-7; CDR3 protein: CASSLVDGPGPYEQYF
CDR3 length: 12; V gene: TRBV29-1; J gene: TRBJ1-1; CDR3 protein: CSVELWNTEAFF
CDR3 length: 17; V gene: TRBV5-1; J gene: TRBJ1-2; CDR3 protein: CASSLSRRTGVNYGYTF
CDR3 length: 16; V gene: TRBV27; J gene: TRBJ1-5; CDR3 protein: CASSSQGGGGNQPQHF
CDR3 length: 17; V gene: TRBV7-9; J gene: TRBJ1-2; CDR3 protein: CASSFHPYGGADTGYTF
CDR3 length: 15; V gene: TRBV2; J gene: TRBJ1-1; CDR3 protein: CASSVGRALNTEAFF
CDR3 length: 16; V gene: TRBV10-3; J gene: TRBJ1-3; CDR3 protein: CAISEFGWSSGNTIYF
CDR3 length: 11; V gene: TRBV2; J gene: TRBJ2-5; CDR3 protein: CASQQGETQYF
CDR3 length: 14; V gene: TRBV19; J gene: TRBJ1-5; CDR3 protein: CASRPQGAHQPQHF
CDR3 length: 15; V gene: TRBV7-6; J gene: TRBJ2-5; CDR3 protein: CASSYPRVYQETQYF